The source of this T cell receptor (beta chain) is a study of blood T cell repertoires in COVID-19 (dated by TCRdb to about 2020). Turning to the overall study: Samples from collaborators originated in the United States, Italy and Spain and spanned both the acute and convalescent phases of COVID-19. The repertoires were made available in a free public database intended to serve as a resource for research on the immune response to SARS-CoV-2. The prospective study material was composed of cDNA or gDNA derived from T cells, B-cell-depleted T cells, or PBMCs. Samples came from the ongoing ImmuneRACE study (first 160 participants) plus 1,254 subjects from 6 global collaborators. Nearly every sample came with metadata listing a de-identified subject ID, COVID-19 status, age in years and sex. Where available, HLA class I and class II types were obtained from metadata supplied by the sample provider rather than from assay-based typing. Subjects who had been exposed to COVID-19, were actively infected with it, or had recovered from it provided the deeply sampled blood TCRbeta repertoires that made up the dataset. On the study overall, not on this receptor specifically: How much clinical and demographic metadata was included differed by source and by participant, and the metadata was provided uncurated.

The collaborating institutions used their own protocols to collect whole blood in K2EDTA tubes. For TCRbeta analysis, collaborator samples were shipped as frozen whole blood, as isolated PBMCs, or as DNA extracted from either sample type. Counted from cysteine to phenylalanine, this CDR3 has 13 amino acids. This entry keeps only the CDR3 DNA: 39 bases, framed from base 1. The germline V gene provides CDR1 ENHRY and CDR2 SYGVKD. V loses 0 bases at its end and J loses 6 bases; junction bases beyond the gene matches: 2. On this clone itself: What antigen it recognizes has not been identified. Nothing much larger sits one base from this clone, and base qualities are not available.

TCRbeta CDR3 regions were amplified from genomic DNA using the immunoSEQ Assay, a bias-controlled multiplex PCR. On the study's bioinformatics: Within the assay, amplification of reference gene primers was used to estimate how many nucleated cells each sample contained. To quantify the absolute abundance of each unique TCRbeta CDR3 rearrangement, sequence reads were collapsed and filtered. For each sample, productive Simpson clonality was calculated as the square root of Simpson's diversity index over productive rearrangements. TCRdb re-hosts the immuneACCESS table, in-frame sequences only. Its copies lack some clones; in the studies checked, an unresolved V gene accounts for under half of them, and the cause for the rest is not known. V and J calls and clone size are as listed in that table; D and trimming were resolved from the DNA. This sample gives 43,000 or so clones in total; roughly 86% of them show up just once. Clones ranked in the top ten supply roughly 15% of the sample.

Sequencing was performed on peripheral blood. The chain joins TRBV10-3 to TRBJ2-7, with 7 bases in between that match TRBD1. The sequence was obtained from a man in his sixties with active COVID-19. The CDR3 protein sequence reads: CAISESDRSEQYF. The DNA reads TGTGCCATCAGTGAGTCGGACAGGAGCGAGCAGTACTTC.